This T cell receptor (beta chain) appears in the sequencing data of a study of blood T cell repertoires in COVID-19. The germline CDR1 and CDR2 sequences are SGHRS and YFSETQ. V lost 2 bases and J lost 2; bases outside the gene matches: 5. CDR3 length: 16 amino acids. TCRdb's table, derived via immunoSEQ multiplex PCR, lists solely in-frame clones and lacks some. Among 250,000 or so clones listed, 85% to 90% were seen once. The V call is TRBV5-1, the J call TRBJ1-3; 9 bases map to TRBD1. The sequenced material came from peripheral blood. This clonotype was sampled from a woman aged 70-85 years with active or convalescent COVID-19. The CDR3 reads CASSFTTGGTGNTIYF. CDR3 bases: TGCGCCAGCAGCTTTACTACAGGGGGCACTGGAAACACCATATATTTT.